This TCR beta chain was captured in a study of blood T cell dynamics during melanoma immunotherapy. Across the study: First-line therapy was either pembrolizumab or nivolumab with ipilimumab for metastatic melanoma. Study conclusions and caveats: It remained unknown if the driving T cell clones were melanoma-specific.

Details on this clone: Its antigen is still unknown.

V gave up 4 bases and J gave up 7 bases; unmatched junction bases: 9. The germline gives CDR1 SGHDT, CDR2 YYEEEE. This CDR3 has 14 amino acids. Noted time point: week 3, after first cycle of checkpoint inhibitor. Each bulk PBMC sample had about 330 ng DNA loaded. The protocol was immunoSEQ multiplex PCR, while the TCRdb copy is restricted to in-frame clones and leaves out a portion. This sample has some 20,000 clones, with about 85% found just once. The origin of this receptor is a human donor with melanoma. The J gene is TRBJ2-7, the V gene TRBV5-6, with TRBD2 matching 9 bases. Here the sequenced sample was blood, taken from a patient treated with checkpoint blockade. The CDR3 bases are TGTGCCAGCAGCAGGATGTTAGCGGGAGAGGAGCAGTACTTC. Translating gives CASSRMLAGEEQYF.